Below, 31 T cell receptor beta chains from the same sample are listed, as sequenced in a study of identifying expanded T cells in peripheral blood. Profiling relied on immunoSEQ multiplex PCR, and the TCRdb table lists in-frame clones only, not all of them. The sample shows roughly 75,000 clones, around 90% of them seen only once. Material: blood. These receptors all stem from a person aged 18 to 75 in good health.

For this clone: At one of its ends the junction is not consistent with the germline gene, which may arise from a read error. The chain recombines TRBV13 with TRBJ1-3, with 7 bases that match TRBD1. CDR3 length equals 16 residues. The germline V gene encodes CDR1 PRHDT and CDR2 FYEKMQ (reference sequence). The CDR3 protein is CASTLQGPFSGNTIYF. The CDR3 nucleotides are TGTGCCAGCACCTTACAGGGGCCTTTCTCTGGAAACACCATATATTTT.

This chain links TRBV11-2 with TRBJ2-7, with a tentative D call TRBD1 (5 bases). CDR3 length equals 16 residues. Germline V gene data show CDR1 as SGHAT and CDR2 as FQNNGV. V lost 0 bases and J 0 bases, leaving 12 bases between the germline ends. The CDR3 is CASSLDIATVSYEQYF. The CDR3 DNA sequence: TGTGCCAGCAGCTTAGATATCGCGACAGTCTCCTACGAGCAGTACTTC.

This chain joins TRBV9 and TRBJ2-1; D unresolved. In germline, CDR1 is SGDLS, CDR2 YYNGEE. V lost 0 bases and J lost 5, with 3 bases in between. This CDR3 region has 12 residues. CDR3 coding DNA: TGTGCCAGCAGCGTAGGGAACAATGAGCAGTTCTTC. Its translation is CASSVGNNEQFF.

The genes are TRBV6-6 and TRBJ1-2; D unclear. The ends were cut back, 6 bases at V and 2 bases at J, with 10 bases in the middle. The V gene's germline CDR1 is MNHNY and CDR2 SVGAGI (reference sequence). The CDR3 loop spans 13 amino acids. The CDR3 loop reads CASSPKGNYGYTF. DNA of the CDR3: TGTGCCAGCAGCCCAAAAGGGAACTATGGCTACACCTTC.

The genes are TRBV10-1 and TRBJ1-2; D is unclear. Germline CDR1 is WNHNN and CDR2 is SYGVQD (reference sequence). The CDR3 totals 12 residues. Trimming took 10 bases from V and 8 from J, leaving 17 bases between them. CDR3 loop: CANPRESRGYTF. The CDR3, as DNA: TGCGCCAACCCCCGGGAGTCGCGGGGCTACACCTTC.

The DNA for the CDR3 is TGTGCCAGCAGCTTATCTTCAGTATGGGGCCATGAGCAGTTCTTC. This translates into CASSLSSVWGHEQFF. The V gene is TRBV7-2, the J gene TRBJ2-1; D may be TRBD1 (5 bases). Trimming pared 2 bases from V and 8 bases from J, leaving 16 bases between. Germline values: CDR1 SGHTA, CDR2 FQGNSA. CDR3 length: 15 residues.

The chain's CDR3 is CASSLDPGYEQYF. Written as DNA, the CDR3 is TGTGCCAGCAGCTTAGATCCAGGGTACGAGCAGTACTTC. The genes are TRBV5-4 and TRBJ2-7; perhaps TRBD1 as D (5 bases). The CDR3 is 13 residues long. V was pared by 2 bases and J by 4 bases, with 10 bases between. Germline V lookup: CDR1 SGHNT, CDR2 YYREEE (reference sequence).

This clone has a single count. The rearrangement uses TRBV11-2 and TRBJ2-7, with 8 bases that match TRBD1. V shed 1 base, J shed 7 bases, and the junction held 12 bases outside the gene matches. CDR3 length equals 16 residues. In germline, CDR1 is SGHAT, CDR2 FQNNGV. As DNA, the CDR3 is TGTGCCAGCAGCTTAGTGTCAGGACAGGGCTTTTGGGAGCAGTACTTC. Amino acid sequence: CASSLVSGQGFWEQYF. The whole variable domain, filled in from reference TRBV11-2 and TRBJ2-7, reads EAGVAQSPRYKIIEKRQSVAFWCNPISGHATLYWYQQILGQGPKLLIQFQNNGVVDDSQLPKDRFSAERLKGVDSTLKIQPAKLEDSAVYLCASSLVSGQGFWEQYFGPGTRLTVT.

The chain uses TRBV28 and TRBJ2-7; no clear D. The V gene's germline CDR1 is MDHEN and CDR2 SYDVKM. The CDR3 sequence is 14 residues long. With 6 bases removed from V and 2 bases from J, the gap between germline ends came to 14 bases. The CDR3 loop is CASRQFTGPYEQYF. Here the CDR3 DNA reads TGTGCCAGCAGGCAATTTACCGGCCCCTACGAGCAGTACTTC.

The rearrangement uses TRBV20-1 and TRBJ2-3; D call uncertain. The germline V gene encodes CDR1 DFQATT and CDR2 SNEGSKA (reference sequence). This CDR3 contains 10 residues. Trimming removed 8 bases from V and 2 bases from J, with 5 bases in between. The CDR3 sequence: CSPNTDTQYF. Written as DNA, the CDR3 is TGCAGTCCGAACACAGATACGCAGTATTTT.

The V call is TRBV6-5, the J call TRBJ2-1; TRBD2 matches 7 bases. The junction had 5 bases not matched to a gene; V was cut back by 6 bases and J by 0 bases. This CDR3 has 15 residues. Germline values: CDR1 MNHEY, CDR2 SVGAGI. CDR3 sequence (DNA): TGTGCCAGCAGCAAGGGACTACCCTCCTACAATGAGCAGTTCTTC. It is translated as CASSKGLPSYNEQFF.

V gene TRBV7-6 combines with J gene TRBJ2-1, with 9 bases lining up with TRBD1. The CDR3 has 14 amino acids. V was pared by 8 bases and J by 9 bases, with 11 bases of the junction left unmatched. The germline CDR1 and CDR2 sequences are SGHVS and FNYEAQ. The CDR3 region is CASSTGTGISEQFF. The CDR3 DNA reads TGTGCCAGCTCGACCGGGACAGGGATAAGTGAGCAGTTCTTC.

The chain uses TRBV14 and TRBJ2-2; the match to TRBD1 covers 7 bases. CDR1 and CDR2 (germline): SGHDN, FVKESK. The CDR3 length is 15 residues. With 3 bases clipped from V and 3 bases from J, the junction kept 4 bases outside the gene matches. Here the CDR3 reads CASSHPTGYTGELFF. The CDR3 nucleotides are TGTGCCAGCAGCCACCCGACAGGGTACACCGGGGAGCTGTTTTTT. Combining the CDR3 with reference TRBV14 and TRBJ2-2 gives the whole variable domain EAGVTQFPSHSVIEKGQTVTLRCDPISGHDNLYWYRRVMGKEIKFLLHFVKESKQDESGMPNNRFLAERTGGTYSTLKVQPAELEDSGVYFCASSHPTGYTGELFFGEGSRLTVL.

This clone was counted between two and nine times. The V gene is TRBV15, the J gene TRBJ2-7; TRBD2 is a possible D gene (6 bases). The CDR3 consists of 15 residues. CDR1 and CDR2 from the germline V gene are LNHNV and YYDKDF (reference sequence). V gave up 0 bases and J gave up 7 bases, with 16 bases separating them. CDR3 DNA sequence: TGTGCCACCAGCAGAGATCGGATCCCAGGGAGGGAGCAGTACTTC. As protein: CATSRDRIPGREQYF.

The V and J genes are TRBV7-2 and TRBJ1-1; possible D gene TRBD1, 5 bases. Looked up from germline, CDR1 is SGHTA and CDR2 is FQGNSA. Trimming cost V 6 bases and J 4 bases, with 9 bases left between them. The CDR3 covers 12 residues. CDR3 sequence (DNA): TGTGCCAGCAGTTATGGGGGCACTGAAGCTTTCTTT. Translated: CASSYGGTEAFF.

The V gene is TRBV9, the J gene TRBJ2-7; D may be TRBD1 (7 bases). Trimming stripped 2 bases from V and 1 base from J, with 13 bases between. From germline, CDR1 is SGDLS and CDR2 YYNGEE. This CDR3 has 15 residues. The CDR3 sequence: CASSVEGAPSYEQYF. The CDR3 DNA reads as TGTGCCAGCAGCGTGGAGGGGGCGCCTTCCTACGAGCAGTACTTC.

This chain uses TRBV6-5 with TRBJ2-3, with 9 bases aligning to TRBD2. Germline values: CDR1 MNHEY, CDR2 SVGAGI. There are 15 residues in the CDR3. Trimming cost V 3 bases and J 4 bases; bases outside gene matches: 5. CDR3 in DNA: TGTGCCAGCAGTTATGGCGGGGGGGCCGCAGATACGCAGTATTTT. It specifies CASSYGGGAADTQYF.

CDR3 loop: CASSFTGGSDEQYF. The CDR3 nucleotides read TGTGCCAGCAGCTTCACTGGCGGGAGTGACGAGCAGTACTTC. The V and J genes are TRBV7-2 and TRBJ2-7; 7 nucleotides match TRBD2. Germline trimming cut 3 bases from V and 5 bases from J; bases unmatched to any gene: 7. The CDR3 totals 14 residues. Germline loops: CDR1 SGHTA, CDR2 FQGNSA. Full variable domain (rest looked up from reference TRBV7-2 and TRBJ2-7): GAGVSQSPSNKVTEKGKDVELRCDPISGHTALYWYRQSLGQGLEFLIYFQGNSAPDKSGLPSDRFSAERTGGSVSTLTIQRTQQEDSAVYLCASSFTGGSDEQYFGPGTRLTVT.

The sample holds one count of this clone. V is TRBV10-1 and J is TRBJ1-1; D call uncertain. The CDR3 totals 13 residues. Germline assignment: CDR1 WNHNN and CDR2 SYGVQD (reference sequence). V lost 6 bases and J lost 5, with 13 bases in between. The CDR3 region has the DNA TGCGCCAGCAGGGCAGGCACGGGGACTGAAGCTTTCTTT. Protein sequence: CASRAGTGTEAFF.

The rearrangement uses TRBV10-3 and TRBJ1-2; maybe TRBD1 (5 bases). The CDR3 sequence is 18 residues long. CDR1 and CDR2 from the germline V gene are ENHRY and SYGVKD. V dropped 1 base and J dropped 4 bases, with 22 bases sitting between them. The CDR3 nucleotides are TGTGCCATCAGTGAGTACGGCGGTTGGGGACGGGGGAGCTATGGCTACACCTTC. Translating it yields CAISEYGGWGRGSYGYTF.

The V and J genes are TRBV7-6 and TRBJ2-5, with D maybe TRBD1 (6 bases). CDR3 length: 14 amino acids. V was pared by 5 bases and J by 5 bases, with 15 bases between. The germline CDR1 and CDR2 sequences are SGHVS and FNYEAQ. CDR3: CASSLTGTGETQYF. The DNA of the CDR3 is TGTGCCAGCAGCCTAACAGGGACGGGGGAGACCCAGTACTTC.

The chain couples TRBV5-4 to TRBJ2-5; D possibly corresponds to TRBD2 (5 bases). In germline, CDR1 is SGHNT, CDR2 YYREEE (reference sequence). V gave up 2 bases and J gave up 2 bases, with 10 bases separating them. The CDR3 length is 14 residues. DNA for the CDR3: TGTGCCAGCAGCTTAGGACTGACGCAAGAGACCCAGTACTTC. Translation gives CASSLGLTQETQYF.

Only one count was recorded for this clone. The chain employs TRBV2 and TRBJ2-3; 9 bases map to TRBD1. This CDR3 comprises 14 residues. V was clipped by 6 bases and J by 4 bases; unmatched bases: 5. Per the germline V gene, CDR1 is SNHLY and CDR2 is FYNNEI. This CDR3 is CASRYRQGADTQYF. CDR3 coding DNA: TGTGCCAGCAGGTACCGACAGGGGGCAGATACGCAGTATTTT.

The chain carries TRBV7-2 and TRBJ1-2, with D perhaps matching TRBD1 (5 bases). The CDR3 extends over 13 amino acids. Trimming pared 2 bases from V and 6 bases from J, leaving 10 bases between. CDR1 and CDR2 (germline): SGHTA, FQGNSA. The CDR3 here is CASSLRSGNGYTF. The DNA for the CDR3 is TGTGCCAGCAGCTTAAGATCAGGGAATGGCTACACCTTC.

The chain links TRBV6-6 to TRBJ2-7; no firm D call. The germline V gene encodes CDR1 MNHNY and CDR2 SVGAGI (reference sequence). The CDR3 spans 14 residues. The V gene lost 6 bases and the J gene lost 2 bases, with 14 bases spanning the gap. The CDR3, as DNA: TGTGCCAGCAGCCACCGTTGGGGTGCCTACGAGCAGTACTTC. Translation gives CASSHRWGAYEQYF.

The chain joins TRBV7-2 to TRBJ1-5; 7 bases align to TRBD1. The CDR3 is made up of 14 amino acids. CDR1 SGHTA and CDR2 FQGNSA come from the germline V gene. After removal of 4 bases from V and 3 bases from J, the junction contained 3 bases not matched to a gene. The CDR3 DNA reads as TGTGCCAGCAGCTCGGGACAGCCCAATCAGCCCCAGCATTTT. Its translation is CASSSGQPNQPQHF.

The chain joins TRBV19 to TRBJ2-7, with 8 bases lining up with TRBD2. After removal of 4 bases from V and 3 bases from J, the junction contained 8 bases not matched to a gene. Per the germline V gene, CDR1 is LNHDA and CDR2 is SQIVND (reference sequence). The CDR3 has 15 residues. The CDR3 DNA reads as TGTGCCAGTAGTACGGTGGCGGGAGGTAACTACGAGCAGTACTTC. Translated: CASSTVAGGNYEQYF.

This clone was counted once. V gene TRBV28 combines with J gene TRBJ1-2; 9 bases agree with TRBD1. Trimming took 5 bases from V and 4 from J; bases not matched to a gene: 8. The CDR3 extends over 15 amino acids. Germline values: CDR1 MDHEN, CDR2 SYDVKM. The CDR3 coding sequence is TGTGCCAGCAGTCAAACAGGGGGCAGGGGCTATGGCTACACCTTC. Translated, it gives CASSQTGGRGYGYTF.

The chain links TRBV5-1 to TRBJ2-2; 9 nucleotides align to TRBD1. The CDR3 loop spans 17 amino acids. The V segment lost 0 bases and the J segment 5 bases; nucleotides outside the gene matches: 8. Germline CDR1 reads SGHRS; CDR2 reads YFSETQ. The CDR3 loop is CASSLAAPTGGTGELFF. The CDR3 nucleotides are TGCGCCAGCAGCTTGGCGGCGCCGACAGGGGGTACCGGGGAGCTGTTTTTT. The full variable domain, with the rest looked up from reference TRBV5-1 and TRBJ2-2, is KAGVTQTPRYLIKTRGQQVTLSCSPISGHRSVSWYQQTPGQGLQFLFEYFSETQRNKGNFPGRFSGRQFSNSRSEMNVSTLELGDSALYLCASSLAAPTGGTGELFFGEGSRLTVL.

This clone was seen only once. The chain has TRBV4-3 and TRBJ2-1; 10 nucleotides agree with TRBD2. The length of the CDR3 is 21 residues. The ends lost 0 bases at V and 8 bases at J; junction bases unmatched: 22. Germline V gene lookup returns CDR1 LGHNA and CDR2 YSLEER. The CDR3 DNA is TGCGCCAGCAGCCAAGATAGGGGGCTAGCGGGAGTGGTGGGGCCTAGGGATGAGCAGTTCTTC. This encodes CASSQDRGLAGVVGPRDEQFF.

CDR3 sequence: CAISESGGKTQYF. Written as DNA, the CDR3 is TGTGCCATCAGTGAGTCGGGAGGAAAGACCCAGTACTTC. This rearrangement joins TRBV10-3 to TRBJ2-5; TRBD2 is a possible D gene (6 bases). The germline gives CDR1 ENHRY, CDR2 SYGVKD. The CDR3 has 13 amino acids. Trimming took 0 bases from V and 6 from J, leaving 8 bases between them.